This TCR beta chain emerged from a study of blood T cell repertoires in COVID-19. Overall study: Acute and convalescent COVID-19 samples came from the United States, Italy and Spain.

CDR1 and CDR2 from the germline V gene are KGHSH and LQKENI. After removal of 3 bases from V and 5 bases from J, the junction contained 2 bases not matched to a gene. CDR3 length: 14 amino acids. Per the original data handling: Amplification from reference gene primers served as the basis for estimated nucleated cell counts. The repertoire was sequenced with immunoSEQ multiplex PCR; TCRdb's copy has only in-frame clones and lacks some. D and trimming were read from the DNA, whereas the V and J calls and clone size are those reported in that table. This table holds around 170,000 clones, about 85% found once.

The sample was peripheral blood. This chain joins TRBV18 and TRBJ1-1; 11 bases map to TRBD1. The receptor's source is a man aged 65 to 85 who had recovered from COVID-19. CDR3 in amino acids: CASSPGQGATEAFF. CDR3 coding DNA: TGTGCCAGCTCACCCGGACAGGGGGCTACTGAAGCTTTCTTT.